Following are 16 T cell receptor beta chains from one sample sequenced in a study of post-analysis software for immune sequencing data. Study-level findings and limits: About five TRBV segments were more frequent in patients than controls; TRBV5-6, TRBV5-1 and TRBV20-1 belonged to this group.

Tagging with unique molecular identifiers was a feature of the TCR beta cDNA libraries. TCRdb re-called the PCR reads with MiXCR, one entry per CDR3 protein. The sample records almost 700,000 distinct CDR3 sequences, approximately 59% being singletons. For these TCRs, the target antigens are not known. Sequenced sample: blood. The source of these receptors is a girl aged 2 to 10 with multiple sclerosis.

The V call is TRBV12-3 or TRBV12-4, the J call TRBJ2-1; 8 nucleotides agree with TRBD2. Germline trimming cut 1 base from V and 1 base from J; bases unmatched to any gene: 9. The CDR3 runs 18 residues. Here the CDR3 DNA reads TGTGCCAGCAGTTTAGGGTTGTCGAGCGGGAGTTCCTACAATGAGCAGTTCTTC. Translated: CASSLGLSSGSSYNEQFF.

The gene calls are TRBV29-1 and TRBJ2-5; tentative D call: TRBD2 (6 bases). This CDR3 comprises 13 residues. Germline V gene data show CDR1 as SQVTM and CDR2 as ANQGSEA. Deletions cut 6 bases from V and 1 base from J, with 12 bases between. CDR3 loop: CSVRRGSQETQYF. As DNA, the CDR3 is TGCAGCGTGAGACGGGGGAGCCAAGAGACCCAGTACTTC.

The V and J genes are TRBV6-5 and TRBJ2-1, with D hard to call. The germline V gene encodes CDR1 MNHEY and CDR2 SVGAGI. V was clipped by 7 bases and J by 7 bases, with 8 bases between them. The CDR3 runs 11 residues. The CDR3 bases are TGTGCCAGCATGGGGTTTAATGAGCAGTTCTTC. Translation: CASMGFNEQFF.

With regard to this clonotype: An end of the junction does not agree with germline; a read error may underlie this. The V and J genes are TRBV13 and TRBJ2-7; TRBD2 matches 11 bases. CDR1 and CDR2 (germline): PRHDT, FYEKMQ (reference sequence). The CDR3 extends over 16 amino acids. CDR3 sequence reads: CASSSTGTSGSCEQYF. CDR3 in DNA: TGTGCCAGCAGCTCAACAGGGACTAGCGGCTCCTGCGAGCAGTACTTC.

This clonotype came up a few times. V and J are TRBV27 and TRBJ2-7; 7 bases line up with TRBD1. Germline CDR1 is MNHEY and CDR2 is SMNVEV (reference sequence). Germline trimming cut 2 bases from V and 6 bases from J; bases unmatched to any gene: 7. This CDR3 spans 14 amino acids. CDR3 protein: CASSLGTGVSEQYF. CDR3 bases: TGTGCCAGCAGTTTAGGAACAGGGGTTTCCGAGCAGTACTTC.

CDR3 region: CASSPRASTTYEQYF. The CDR3 DNA is TGTGCCAGCAGCCCCAGGGCTAGTACTACCTACGAGCAGTACTTC. The rearrangement joins TRBV9 to TRBJ2-7; D is perhaps TRBD1 (5 bases). The CDR3 totals 15 residues. Germline assignment: CDR1 SGDLS and CDR2 YYNGEE. V lost 4 bases and J lost 2, with 16 bases in between.

The genes are TRBV20-1 and TRBJ1-5; 9 bases map to TRBD1. CDR3 length: 15 amino acids. The V segment lost 3 bases and the J segment 5 bases; nucleotides outside the gene matches: 8. Germline loops: CDR1 DFQATT, CDR2 SNEGSKA (reference sequence). This CDR3 is CSASIGTGYYQPQHF. For the CDR3, the DNA is TGCAGTGCTAGTATCGGGACAGGGTATTATCAGCCCCAGCATTTT.

This clonotype was observed a handful of times. The CDR3 region is CASSERPPGTYNEQFF. The CDR3 nucleotides are TGTGCCAGCAGCGAACGTCCCCCAGGCACTTACAATGAGCAGTTCTTC. V and J are TRBV7-2 and TRBJ2-1; D not resolved. CDR1 and CDR2 (germline): SGHTA, FQGNSA. The CDR3 totals 16 residues. V dropped 5 bases and J dropped 4 bases, with 18 bases sitting between them. The full variable domain, in which reference TRBV7-2 and TRBJ2-1 provide the parts outside the CDR3, is GAGVSQSPSNKVTEKGKDVELRCDPISGHTALYWYRQSLGQGLEFLIYFQGNSAPDKSGLPSDRFSAERTGGSVSTLTIQRTQQEDSAVYLCASSERPPGTYNEQFFGPGTRLTVL.

This clonotype has more than one count but fewer than ten. The V gene is TRBV29-1, the J gene TRBJ2-1; D possibly corresponds to TRBD1 (7 bases). Trimming cost V 3 bases and J 6 bases, with 18 bases left between them. CDR3 length: 15 residues. The germline gives CDR1 SQVTM, CDR2 ANQGSEA. CDR3 nucleotide sequence: TGCAGCGTTGACGGTGACAGGGACGGGGGCAATGAGCAGTTCTTC. This encodes CSVDGDRDGGNEQFF.

This clonotype was counted a single time. The chain uses TRBV6-5 and TRBJ1-1; a possible D gene is TRBD1 (5 bases). The length of the CDR3 is 18 residues. Per germline, CDR1 MNHEY and CDR2 SVGAGI. Trimming cost V 2 bases and J 0 bases, with 19 bases left between them. CDR3 in amino acids: CASSYAQTGGRVNTEAFF. The DNA of the CDR3 is TGTGCCAGCAGTTACGCCCAAACAGGCGGGAGGGTGAACACTGAAGCTTTCTTT.

This clonotype was found a few times. The chain joins TRBV3-1 to TRBJ1-1, with unresolved D. From germline, CDR1 is LGHDT and CDR2 YNNKEL (reference sequence). V gave up 1 base and J gave up 9 bases, with 9 bases separating them. The CDR3 contains 12 residues. As DNA, the CDR3 is TGTGCCAGCAGCCAAGGGACTTCCCAAGCTTTCTTT. Protein: CASSQGTSQAFF.

The chain recombines TRBV19 with TRBJ1-2; 7 positions match TRBD1. With 7 bases clipped from V and 2 bases from J, the junction kept 1 base outside the gene matches. There are 12 residues in the CDR3. Germline V gene lookup returns CDR1 LNHDA and CDR2 SQIVND (reference sequence). For the CDR3, the DNA is TGTGCCAGTAACAGGGGCAACTATGGCTACACCTTC. The encoded protein is CASNRGNYGYTF.

This clonotype was detected only once. V usage is TRBV6-5 and J usage is TRBJ1-2; D gene ambiguous. This CDR3 is built from 17 residues. Trimming cost V 0 bases and J 4 bases, with 18 bases left between them. Looked up from germline, CDR1 is MNHEY and CDR2 is SVGAGI. The CDR3 DNA is TGTGCCAGCAGTTACTCGATCGGGCAGTCTCCTGGCTATGGCTACACCTTC. Its protein is CASSYSIGQSPGYGYTF.

This clonotype was picked up a small number of times. The chain recombines TRBV5-6 with TRBJ1-1; D is perhaps TRBD1 (6 bases). The V end lost 4 bases, the J end lost 3 bases, and 16 bases lay between the germline ends. This CDR3 is built from 15 residues. CDR1 is SGHDT and CDR2 is YYEEEE in the germline V gene. CDR3 in DNA: TGTGCCAGCAGCGCACAGGGTGGTCGGCACACTGAAGCTTTCTTT. This sequence encodes CASSAQGGRHTEAFF.

The rearrangement uses TRBV7-2 and TRBJ2-7; 7 nucleotides match TRBD1. Germline V gene sequence: CDR1 SGHTA, CDR2 FQGNSA. The CDR3 totals 15 residues. V shed 1 base, J shed 6 bases, and the junction held 9 bases outside the gene matches. In nucleotides, the CDR3 is TGTGCCAGCAGCTTAGAGTCAGGGGGATTTTCCGAGCAGTACTTC. Translated: CASSLESGGFSEQYF.

A few counts support this clonotype. A clone one base away is much larger, so this may be a read error. This rearrangement joins TRBV11-2 to TRBJ2-7, with 8 bases matching TRBD1. With V trimmed by 5 bases and J by 6 bases, 12 bases remained unmatched. The CDR3 totals 15 residues. CDR1 is SGHAT, CDR2 FQNNGV, per germline. The CDR3 region has the DNA TGTGCCAGCAGCCCAGCGGCGACAGGGGCCGGCGAGCAGTACTTC. Protein: CASSPAATGAGEQYF.